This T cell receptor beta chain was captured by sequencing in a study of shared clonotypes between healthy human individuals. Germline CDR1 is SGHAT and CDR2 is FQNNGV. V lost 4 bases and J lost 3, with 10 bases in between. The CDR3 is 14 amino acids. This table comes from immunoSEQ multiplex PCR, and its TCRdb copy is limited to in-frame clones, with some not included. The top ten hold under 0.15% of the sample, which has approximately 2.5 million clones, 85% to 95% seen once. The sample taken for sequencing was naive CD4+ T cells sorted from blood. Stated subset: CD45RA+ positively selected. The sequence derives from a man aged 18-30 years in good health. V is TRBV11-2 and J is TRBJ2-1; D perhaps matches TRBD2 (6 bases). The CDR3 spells CASSYRTNYNEQFF. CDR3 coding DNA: TGTGCCAGCAGCTATCGGACTAACTACAATGAGCAGTTCTTC. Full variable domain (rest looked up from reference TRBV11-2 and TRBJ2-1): EAGVAQSPRYKIIEKRQSVAFWCNPISGHATLYWYQQILGQGPKLLIQFQNNGVVDDSQLPKDRFSAERLKGVDSTLKIQPAKLEDSAVYLCASSYRTNYNEQFFGPGTRLTVL.